This T cell receptor (beta chain) was captured by sequencing in a study of T cells in Graves' hyperthyroidism and ophthalmopathy. At the level of the study: Sampling of peripheral blood happened at initial diagnosis, prior to any treatment. The study's findings and limits: Ophthalmopathy and stable hyperthyroidism were separated by a 13 V-J model.

As concerns this clonotype: What it recognizes is unknown.

Trimming removed 5 bases at V and 7 bases at J, with 23 bases between. The V gene's germline CDR1 is SGHVS and CDR2 FNYEAQ. This CDR3 region has 17 residues. Subjects with ophthalmopathy showed a Clinical Activity Score no lower than 3, a NOSPECS grade no lower than 4, and a duration shorter than 3 months. Clinical symptoms, serum thyroxine and TRAb, thyroid ultrasound and orbital computed tomography together formed the diagnostic basis. RNA transcripts were the template for amplifying TCR beta CDR3 regions. With the HTBI primer set, the TCR CDR3 went through a first round of RT-PCR. TCRdb used MiXCR to reprocess the multiplex PCR reads, holding one entry per CDR3 protein. The sample holds some 500,000 distinct CDR3 sequences; roughly 16% are singletons and the top ten take over 25%.

The chain combines TRBV7-6 with TRBJ1-4; D is ambiguous. The sequenced sample was blood. The origin of this receptor is a woman between 25 and 40 years old with Graves' ophthalmopathy. CDR3: CASSRGWSGPNSEKLFF. In nucleotides, the CDR3 is TGTGCCAGCAGCCGGGGTTGGAGTGGCCCTAATAGTGAAAAACTGTTTTTT.